These 27 T cell receptor beta chains came from one sample sequenced in a study of OX40 agonist ivuxolimab in advanced cancers. The repertoire was sequenced with immunoSEQ multiplex PCR; TCRdb's copy has only in-frame clones and lacks some. The sample lists tens of thousands of clones; roughly 93% were seen once. The starting material was CD4+ or CD8+ T cells sorted from blood, obtained in a trial of the OX40 agonist ivuxolimab. These receptor sequences come from an adult with an advanced solid tumor such as melanoma, head and neck, liver or kidney cancer.

Of note for this clone: A read error may account for a junction end that differs from germline. V gene TRBV5-6 combines with J gene TRBJ2-3; 8 nucleotides match TRBD1. The germline CDR1 and CDR2 sequences are SGHDT and YYEEEE. This CDR3 region has 13 residues. The CDR3 region is CASSPGTGGLMHF. DNA for the CDR3: TGTGCCAGCAGCCCGGGGACAGGCGGCCTTATGCATTTT.

V is TRBV6-5 and J is TRBJ1-1; possible D gene TRBD1, 6 bases. Trimming left V 6 bases short and J 7 bases short, with 15 bases between. CDR3 length equals 13 residues. Looked up from germline, CDR1 is MNHEY and CDR2 is SVGAGI. The CDR3 sequence: CASRKGGEGEAFF. DNA for the CDR3: TGTGCCAGCAGGAAGGGGGGGGAGGGTGAAGCTTTCTTT.

This rearrangement joins TRBV5-1 to TRBJ2-7, with D hard to call. CDR1 is SGHRS, CDR2 YFSETQ, per germline. The length of the CDR3 is 14 residues. V was pared by 0 bases and J by 4 bases, with 11 bases between. The CDR3 reads CASSLASGSYEQYF. Written as DNA, the CDR3 is TGCGCCAGCAGCTTGGCCTCAGGTTCTTACGAGCAGTACTTC.

The J gene is TRBJ2-2, the V gene TRBV29-1; 9 bases map to TRBD2. The germline V gene encodes CDR1 SQVTM and CDR2 ANQGSEA. The CDR3 extends over 14 amino acids. Losses at the gene ends were 6 bases for V and 3 bases for J; bases not matched to a gene: 5. Here the CDR3 reads CSVRGGADTGELFF. CDR3 DNA sequence: TGCAGCGTGCGGGGGGGCGCGGACACCGGGGAGCTGTTTTTT.

The V gene is TRBV11-3, the J gene TRBJ2-3, with 8 bases lining up with TRBD1. V lost 5 bases, J lost 5 bases, and 15 bases stayed unmatched. The CDR3 totals 17 residues. Germline CDR1 reads SGHNT; CDR2 reads YENEEA. CDR3 coding DNA: TGTGCCAGCAGCCCGATAGGACAGGGTCATGTTGAAGATACGCAGTATTTT. Translating it yields CASSPIGQGHVEDTQYF.

The chain carries TRBV9 and TRBJ1-5, with no clear D. CDR3 length: 14 residues. Germline lookup yields CDR1 SGDLS and CDR2 YYNGEE. Trimming stripped 2 bases from V and 5 bases from J, with 11 bases between. The CDR3 loop is CASSVGIQDQPQHF. The CDR3 DNA is TGTGCCAGCAGCGTCGGAATTCAGGATCAGCCCCAGCATTTT.

This rearrangement joins TRBV27 to TRBJ1-1; D is unresolved. The length of the CDR3 is 13 residues. Trimming took 5 bases from V and 5 from J, leaving 12 bases between them. Germline CDR1 is MNHEY and CDR2 is SMNVEV (reference sequence). The CDR3 DNA reads as TGTGCCAGCAGTCCAACAGAGGGTACTGAAGCTTTCTTT. Translating it yields CASSPTEGTEAFF.

This clone was recorded once. J is TRBJ2-7 and V is TRBV27, with 8 bases matching TRBD2. The length of the CDR3 is 13 residues. The germline V gene has CDR1 MNHEY and CDR2 SMNVEV (reference sequence). V shed 4 bases and J 5 bases; nucleotides not matched to a gene: 4. As DNA, the CDR3 is TGTGCCAGCAGTTCGACTAGCGCCCACGAGCAGTACTTC. As protein: CASSSTSAHEQYF.

This chain links TRBV30 with TRBJ2-7; no firm D call. Trimming stripped 0 bases from V and 0 bases from J, with 9 bases between. Looked up from germline, CDR1 is GTSNPN and CDR2 is SVGIG (reference sequence). The CDR3 is 14 residues long. The CDR3 sequence: CAWSVQPGSYEQYF. The CDR3 bases are TGTGCCTGGAGTGTACAGCCGGGCTCCTACGAGCAGTACTTC.

This rearrangement joins TRBV6-5 to TRBJ1-5; D remains unclear. The CDR3 covers 15 residues. Trimming took 4 bases from V and 8 from J, leaving 18 bases between them. Germline V gene sequence: CDR1 MNHEY, CDR2 SVGAGI. The CDR3: CASSFSGSAQKPQHF. The CDR3 DNA reads TGTGCCAGCAGTTTTTCAGGTAGCGCCCAGAAGCCCCAGCATTTT.

This sequence joins TRBV5-5 and TRBJ1-5; D perhaps matches TRBD1 (6 bases). The germline gives CDR1 SGHKS, CDR2 YYEKEE (reference sequence). This CDR3 contains 14 residues. The V end lost 4 bases, the J end lost 3 bases, and 11 bases lay between the germline ends. The CDR3, as DNA: TGTGCCAGCAGCCCGGGACACCACAATCAGCCCCAGCATTTT. It specifies CASSPGHHNQPQHF.

The chain has TRBV9 and TRBJ2-7; D possibly matches TRBD1 or TRBD2 (5 bases each). The CDR3 contains 15 residues. Deletions cut 0 bases from V and 2 bases from J, with 12 bases between. The germline V gene encodes CDR1 SGDLS and CDR2 YYNGEE. The CDR3 loop reads CASSVGGVGTYEQYF. The CDR3 nucleotides read TGTGCCAGCAGCGTAGGAGGGGTTGGTACCTACGAGCAGTACTTC.

The CDR3 is CASSQLAASYNEQFF. In nucleotides, the CDR3 is TGTGCCAGCAGCCAGCTAGCGGCCTCCTACAATGAGCAGTTCTTC. The chain has TRBV6-5 and TRBJ2-1; 7 bases are a match to TRBD2. This CDR3 region has 15 residues. The germline gives CDR1 MNHEY, CDR2 SVGAGI. Trimming removed 6 bases from V and 0 bases from J; junction bases left unmatched: 5.

The sample holds one count of this clone. This rearrangement joins TRBV6-5 to TRBJ2-5; D tentatively reads TRBD1 or TRBD2 (5 bases each). The CDR3 covers 15 residues. V gave up 6 bases and J gave up 4 bases, with 18 bases separating them. Germline CDR1 is MNHEY and CDR2 is SVGAGI. CDR3 bases: TGTGCCAGCAGCTCTAAAAAAAGGGGACGAGAGACCCAGTACTTC. Translating it yields CASSSKKRGRETQYF.

The chain recombines TRBV6-5 with TRBJ2-7; no clear D gene. This CDR3 spans 12 amino acids. The germline gives CDR1 MNHEY, CDR2 SVGAGI. V lost 8 bases, J lost 2 bases, and 10 bases lay in between. The CDR3 DNA sequence: TGTGCCAGCTTGATTGGAACCTACGAGCAGTACTTC. Protein product: CASLIGTYEQYF.

The genes are TRBV4-3 and TRBJ1-2, with 9 bases lining up with TRBD1. The ends lost 3 bases at V and 4 bases at J; junction bases unmatched: 6. This CDR3 has 15 residues. CDR1 and CDR2 (germline): LGHNA, YSLEER. CDR3 nucleotide sequence: TGCGCCAGCAGCCAGATGGACAGGGGCGGCTATGGCTACACCTTC. This gives the protein CASSQMDRGGYGYTF.

The CDR3 coding sequence is TGTGCCAGCAGCGGCGACAGGGAAGAGACCCAGTACTTC. Translation: CASSGDREETQYF. This chain connects TRBV9 to TRBJ2-5; 7 positions match TRBD1. J gave up 3 bases and V 3 bases, and 2 bases lay outside the gene matches. The CDR3 extends over 13 amino acids. Germline CDR1 is SGDLS and CDR2 is YYNGEE.

The CDR3 spells CASSPALEYGGNTIYF. CDR3 sequence (DNA): TGTGCCAGCTCACCAGCCCTCGAGTATGGTGGAAACACCATATATTTT. The chain carries TRBV18 and TRBJ1-3; D gene uncertain. The CDR3 totals 16 residues. Deletions cut 2 bases from V and 3 bases from J, with 14 bases between. CDR1 KGHSH and CDR2 LQKENI come from the germline V gene.

V is TRBV5-4 and J is TRBJ2-1, with D perhaps TRBD1 (5 bases). The CDR3 length is 12 residues. Germline V gene sequence: CDR1 SGHNT, CDR2 YYREEE (reference sequence). V was clipped by 4 bases and J by 5 bases, with 7 bases between them. The CDR3 spells CASSVTDNEQFF. The CDR3, as DNA: TGTGCCAGCAGCGTGACAGACAATGAGCAGTTCTTC.

The V gene is TRBV11-3, the J gene TRBJ2-7, with D tentatively TRBD2 (5 bases). The CDR3 extends over 13 amino acids. The ends were cut back, 5 bases at V and 0 bases at J, with 8 bases in the middle. The germline V gene encodes CDR1 SGHNT and CDR2 YENEEA. The CDR3 spells CASSARDSYEQYF. CDR3 nucleotides: TGTGCCAGCAGCGCCCGGGACTCCTACGAGCAGTACTTC.

This chain links TRBV2 with TRBJ1-1; D ambiguous. The length of the CDR3 is 12 residues. Germline CDR1 is SNHLY and CDR2 is FYNNEI. Trimming cost V 6 bases and J 6 bases, with 11 bases left between them. The CDR3 coding sequence is TGTGCCAGCAGAAACTCGGAGGCTGAAGCTTTCTTT. Translation gives CASRNSEAEAFF.

The chain couples TRBV5-5 to TRBJ1-5; no definite D call. The V gene's germline CDR1 is SGHKS and CDR2 YYEKEE (reference sequence). This CDR3 comprises 14 residues. Deletions cut 4 bases from V and 5 bases from J, with 13 bases between. The CDR3 nucleotides read TGTGCCAGCAGCGCTTCTTTATACGATCAGCCCCAGCATTTT. Its protein is CASSASLYDQPQHF. Complete variable domain (other parts from reference TRBV5-5 and TRBJ1-5): DAGVTQSPTHLIKTRGQQVTLRCSPISGHKSVSWYQQVLGQGPQFIFQYYEKEERGRGNFPDRFSARQFPNYSSELNVNALLLGDSALYLCASSASLYDQPQHFGDGTRLSIL.

The chain links TRBV7-9 to TRBJ2-5; D is perhaps TRBD1 (6 bases). This CDR3 is 15 amino acids long. CDR1 SEHNR and CDR2 FQNEAQ come from the germline V gene (reference sequence). V was trimmed by 1 base and J by 2 bases, leaving 11 bases between them. The CDR3 DNA sequence: TGTGCCAGCAGCTTAGTCCGGGACACTCAAGAGACCCAGTACTTC. This gives the protein CASSLVRDTQETQYF.

The chain couples TRBV7-9 to TRBJ2-1, with 8 bases aligning to TRBD2. J gave up 6 bases and V 0 bases, and 10 bases lay outside the gene matches. Germline V gene data show CDR1 as SEHNR and CDR2 as FQNEAQ (reference sequence). The CDR3 has 17 amino acids. For the CDR3, the DNA is TGTGCCAGCAGCTTAGCGGTTCGGGCGGGAGGAATCAATGAGCAGTTCTTC. It encodes CASSLAVRAGGINEQFF.

The chain uses TRBV11-2 and TRBJ2-3; a weak D match, TRBD2 (5 bases). The germline CDR1 and CDR2 sequences are SGHAT and FQNNGV. Trimming shortened V by 1 base and J by 6 bases, and 17 bases separated the two germline ends. The CDR3 contains 16 residues. The CDR3 is CASSLVQFRGGDTQYF. CDR3 in DNA: TGTGCCAGCAGCTTAGTCCAGTTCCGGGGTGGGGATACGCAGTATTTT.

This clone appeared a few times. CDR3 sequence (DNA): TGTGCCAGCAGTGACAAAACCTCCTACAATGAGCAGTTCTTC. Translating it yields CASSDKTSYNEQFF. The rearrangement links TRBV7-9 to TRBJ2-1; D remains unclear. CDR1 SEHNR and CDR2 FQNEAQ come from the germline V gene (reference sequence). This CDR3 has 14 residues. The V gene lost 6 bases and the J gene lost 0 bases, with 9 bases spanning the gap.

The V gene is TRBV30, the J gene TRBJ2-7; no firm D call. The V end lost 0 bases, the J end lost 3 bases, and 6 bases lay between the germline ends. Germline V gene data show CDR1 as GTSNPN and CDR2 as SVGIG (reference sequence). The CDR3 has 12 amino acids. CDR3 sequence (DNA): TGTGCCTGGAGTGTCGACGACTACGAGCAGTACTTC. Encoded protein: CAWSVDDYEQYF.